Shown below are 17 T cell receptor beta chains from a single sample sequenced in a study of blood T cell repertoires in COVID-19. Profiling relied on immunoSEQ multiplex PCR, and the TCRdb table lists in-frame clones only, not all of them. The table includes roughly 89,000 clones, about 80% detected once. What was sequenced was peripheral blood. These receptors were collected from an older woman with acute or convalescent COVID-19.

The chain couples TRBV7-8 to TRBJ1-3; D is perhaps TRBD1 (6 bases). The CDR3 spans 17 residues. V was shortened by 2 bases and J by 0 bases, with 14 bases between the two germline ends. From germline, CDR1 is SGHVS and CDR2 FQNEAQ. DNA of the CDR3: TGTGCCAGCAGCTTATTAGGGGGGGGCTACTCTGGAAACACCATATATTTT. Translation gives CASSLLGGGYSGNTIYF.

This clone was recorded a few times. V usage is TRBV19 and J usage is TRBJ1-1; D is perhaps TRBD1 (5 bases). From germline, CDR1 is LNHDA and CDR2 SQIVND (reference sequence). The V gene lost 6 bases and the J gene lost 0 bases, with 8 bases spanning the gap. The CDR3 runs 13 residues. CDR3 loop: CASSPTVNTEAFF. As DNA, the CDR3 is TGTGCCAGTAGCCCGACAGTGAACACTGAAGCTTTCTTT.

CDR3 protein: CASNPDRGTVYEQYF. The CDR3, as DNA: TGTGCCAGCAACCCGGACAGGGGAACGGTCTACGAGCAGTACTTC. This sequence joins TRBV28 and TRBJ2-7; 9 positions agree with TRBD1. The V and J ends lost 7 bases and 3 bases, in that order; junction bases with no gene match: 10. The CDR3 length is 15 residues. Germline-derived CDR1 and CDR2 are MDHEN and SYDVKM.

V and J are TRBV6-6 and TRBJ2-6; 7 bases align to TRBD1. The junction had 8 bases not matched to a gene; V was cut back by 6 bases and J by 0 bases. This CDR3 is built from 17 residues. Germline loops: CDR1 MNHNY, CDR2 SVGAGI (reference sequence). Here the CDR3 reads CASSRGTAGSGANVLTF. In DNA form, the CDR3 reads TGTGCCAGCAGCCGAGGGACAGCAGGCTCTGGGGCCAACGTCCTGACTTTC.

The rearrangement uses TRBV5-5 and TRBJ1-1; unclear D gene. The germline V gene has CDR1 SGHKS and CDR2 YYEKEE (reference sequence). Trimming stripped 4 bases from V and 3 bases from J, with 13 bases between. This CDR3 is built from 14 residues. CDR3 amino acids: CASSPLRHDTEAFF. DNA of the CDR3: TGTGCCAGCAGCCCGTTGCGACACGACACTGAAGCTTTCTTT.

V is TRBV6-5 and J is TRBJ1-1; D uncertain. The ends were cut back, 0 bases at V and 3 bases at J, with 11 bases in the middle. The germline V gene encodes CDR1 MNHEY and CDR2 SVGAGI. This CDR3 has 15 amino acids. The CDR3 DNA sequence: TGTGCCAGCAGTTACTCGAGGCGGGTGGACACTGAAGCTTTCTTT. Its protein is CASSYSRRVDTEAFF.

The J gene is TRBJ2-2, the V gene TRBV24-1; the D gene is possibly TRBD1 (6 bases). The germline CDR1 and CDR2 sequences are KGHDR and SFDVKD. Trimming took 4 bases from V and 4 from J, leaving 9 bases between them. The CDR3 spans 14 residues. The chain's CDR3 is CATSEGQITGELFF. CDR3 nucleotide sequence: TGTGCCACCAGTGAAGGACAGATCACCGGGGAGCTGTTTTTT.

The gene calls are TRBV7-9 and TRBJ1-5; 11 positions match TRBD1. Germline V gene sequence: CDR1 SEHNR, CDR2 FQNEAQ (reference sequence). The V gene end was trimmed by 5 bases and the J gene end by 3 bases; junction bases not matched to a gene: 6. This CDR3 has 16 residues. The CDR3 loop is CASSIGTGGFNQPQHF. For the CDR3, the DNA is TGTGCCAGCAGCATCGGGACAGGGGGATTCAATCAGCCCCAGCATTTT.

The chain links TRBV27 to TRBJ2-5; 10 nucleotides line up with TRBD1. This CDR3 region has 16 residues. CDR1 is MNHEY, CDR2 SMNVEV, per germline (reference sequence). V shed 2 bases, J shed 7 bases, and the junction held 10 bases outside the gene matches. The CDR3 sequence: CASSLGWTGGLATQYF. The DNA for the CDR3 is TGTGCCAGCAGTTTAGGTTGGACAGGGGGTTTAGCGACCCAGTACTTC.

V usage is TRBV5-1 and J usage is TRBJ1-2; D unresolved. The V gene's germline CDR1 is SGHRS and CDR2 YFSETQ. There are 13 residues in the CDR3. Deletions cut 2 bases from V and 8 bases from J, with 13 bases between. CDR3 DNA: TGCGCCAGCAGCTTATCCGAAGGAGAGGGCTACACCTTC. It yields the protein CASSLSEGEGYTF.

The chain combines TRBV4-1 with TRBJ1-2; 9 nucleotides align to TRBD1. The CDR3 sequence is 14 residues long. CDR1 is MGHRA, CDR2 YSYEKL, per germline. The V segment lost 2 bases and the J segment 7 bases; nucleotides outside the gene matches: 5. The CDR3, as DNA: TGCGCCAGCAGCCAACCGGGACAGGGTCGTGGCTACACCTTC. Its translation is CASSQPGQGRGYTF.

There are a few counts of this clone. This rearrangement joins TRBV6-2 or TRBV6-3 to TRBJ1-2; a weak D match, TRBD1 (5 bases). Germline-derived CDR1 and CDR2 are MNHEY and SVGEGT. The ends were cut back, 4 bases at V and 8 bases at J, with 14 bases in the middle. CDR3 length: 13 residues. CDR3 nucleotide sequence: TGTGCCAGCAGTTTGGGGGGGTTCTCGGGCTACACCTTC. As protein: CASSLGGFSGYTF.

This sequence joins TRBV28 and TRBJ2-1, with 9 bases fitting TRBD2. Trimming at V came to 6 bases and at J to 9 bases, leaving 9 bases not matched to a gene. The V gene's germline CDR1 is MDHEN and CDR2 SYDVKM. The CDR3 loop spans 14 amino acids. CDR3 coding DNA: TGTGCCAGCAGCAAGCGGACTAGCGTATCTGAGCAGTTCTTC. Its translation: CASSKRTSVSEQFF.

The chain has TRBV9 and TRBJ2-7; D is possibly TRBD2 (6 bases). The CDR3 extends over 15 amino acids. The V end lost 5 bases, the J end lost 2 bases, and 17 bases lay between the germline ends. The germline CDR1 and CDR2 sequences are SGDLS and YYNGEE. DNA of the CDR3: TGTGCCAGCAGTTTGACTGCGGGACCGACCTACGAGCAGTACTTC. It yields the protein CASSLTAGPTYEQYF.

The V call is TRBV19, the J call TRBJ2-5, with a tentative D call TRBD2 (7 bases). The ends were cut back, 4 bases at V and 5 bases at J, with 11 bases in the middle. Germline lookup yields CDR1 LNHDA and CDR2 SQIVND (reference sequence). The CDR3 consists of 13 residues. CDR3 in DNA: TGTGCCAGTAGTACGGGGAGGGGGGAGACCCAGTACTTC. This gives the protein CASSTGRGETQYF. The entire variable domain, with the rest obtained from reference TRBV19 and TRBJ2-5, is as follows: DGGITQSPKYLFRKEGQNVTLSCEQNLNHDAMYWYRQDPGQGLRLIYYSQIVNDFQKGDIAEGYSVSREKKESFPLTVTSAQKNPTAFYLCASSTGRGETQYFGPGTRLLVL.

This clone was observed once. The chain uses TRBV5-5 and TRBJ1-2; D is unclear. Trimming cost V 1 base and J 8 bases, with 12 bases left between them. Per the germline V gene, CDR1 is SGHKS and CDR2 is YYEKEE (reference sequence). The CDR3 loop spans 13 amino acids. Written as DNA, the CDR3 is TGTGCCAGCAGCTTGCTTTTCTCTTCCGGCTACACCTTC. Protein sequence: CASSLLFSSGYTF.

The CDR3 sequence: CSVQPDGTYEQYF. The CDR3 nucleotides read TGCAGCGTTCAGCCAGACGGGACCTACGAGCAGTACTTC. The chain combines TRBV29-1 with TRBJ2-7; perhaps TRBD2 as D (5 bases). The CDR3 has 13 residues. V was pared by 5 bases and J by 2 bases, with 13 bases between. Germline V gene sequence: CDR1 SQVTM, CDR2 ANQGSEA.